This T cell receptor beta chain was recovered during a study of blood T cell repertoires in COVID-19. The data were produced by immunoSEQ multiplex PCR, yet TCRdb's version contains in-frame clones alone and is incomplete. The repertoire includes approximately 400,000 clones, roughly 86% of them detected once, and approximately 1.2% sits in the top ten. The CDR3 length is 14 residues. CDR1 is SGHRS and CDR2 is YFSETQ in the germline V gene. Trimming took 0 bases from V and 3 from J, leaving 9 bases between them. The specimen was PBMCs or T cells enriched from blood (not recorded which). The chain carries TRBV5-1 and TRBJ1-1, with TRBD1 as a possible D gene (5 bases). The receptor was derived from a man aged 30-40 years who had recovered from COVID-19. The CDR3 DNA reads as TGCGCCAGCAGCTTGGAGGGGTCGGACACTGAAGCTTTCTTT. As protein: CASSLEGSDTEAFF.